These T cell receptor beta chains were read from a single sample in a study of response to subunit inactivated influenza vaccine. TCRdb passed the RT-PCR reads through MiXCR, listing each CDR3 protein once. The sample lists 500,000 to 750,000 distinct CDR3 sequences, around 13% occurring once. Source: PBMCs from blood, taken 11 to 12 days after vaccination. These receptor sequences come from a man aged 50-59 years who received an inactivated influenza vaccine. The CDR3 runs from the conserved cysteine through the conserved F or W. The D gene is left open where the match is weak. Some rows have no size entry. The others give once, few or many, or a class for an expanded clone.

TRBJ2-7 few TRBV5-1 TRBD1 CASTRYRGLSYEQYF TGCGCCAGCACCCGGTACAGGGGGCTCTCCTACGAGCAGTACTTC
TRBJ1-2 . TRBV20-1 . CSAQTGGGGYTF TGCAGTGCCCAGACGGGAGGGGGTGGCTACACCTTC
TRBJ2-3 . TRBV7-3 . CASSLEGVAFRADTQYF TGTGCCAGCAGCTTAGAGGGCGTGGCATTCAGAGCAGATACGCAGTATTTT
TRBJ1-4 few TRBV25-1 . CASSVPGRDNEKLFF TGTGCCAGCAGTGTCCCGGGACGGGATAATGAAAAACTGTTTTTT
TRBJ2-7 . TRBV6-2/TRBV6-3 TRBD1 CASSYRDRAYEQYF TGTGCCAGCAGTTACCGGGACAGAGCCTACGAGCAGTACTTC
TRBJ2-1 many TRBV29-1 TRBD1 CSVYAGMGTGAHEQFF TGCAGCGTTTACGCAGGGATGGGGACAGGCGCCCATGAGCAGTTCTTC
TRBJ1-4 many TRBV7-2 . CASSLELNEKLFF TGTGCCAGCAGCTTAGAGCTGAACGAAAAACTGTTTTTT
TRBJ2-7 . TRBV24-1 TRBD2 CDTSGSGRAGEQYF TGTGACACCAGTGGCAGCGGGAGGGCCGGAGAGCAGTACTTC
TRBJ2-7 . TRBV6-2/TRBV6-3 . CASSYQQGDDEQYF TGTGCCAGCAGTTACCAACAGGGAGATGACGAGCAGTACTTC
TRBJ1-2 . TRBV14 . CASSQAALYGYTF TGTGCCAGCAGCCAGGCAGCCCTTTATGGCTACACCTTC